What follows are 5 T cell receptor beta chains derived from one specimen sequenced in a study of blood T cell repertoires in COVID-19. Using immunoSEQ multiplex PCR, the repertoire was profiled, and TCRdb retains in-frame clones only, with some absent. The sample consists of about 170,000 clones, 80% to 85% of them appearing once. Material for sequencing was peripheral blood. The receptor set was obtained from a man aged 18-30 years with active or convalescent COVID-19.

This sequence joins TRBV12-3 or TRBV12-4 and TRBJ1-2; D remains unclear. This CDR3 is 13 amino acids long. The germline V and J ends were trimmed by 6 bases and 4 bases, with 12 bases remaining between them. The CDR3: CASSPRSGYGYTF. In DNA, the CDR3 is TGTGCCAGCAGCCCTCGGAGCGGCTATGGCTACACCTTC.

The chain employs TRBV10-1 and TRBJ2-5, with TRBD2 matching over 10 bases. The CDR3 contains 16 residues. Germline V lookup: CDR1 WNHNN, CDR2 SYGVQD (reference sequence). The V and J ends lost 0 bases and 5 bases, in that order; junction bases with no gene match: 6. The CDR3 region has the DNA TGCGCCAGCAGTGAGTCGAAGCGGGAGGGCCAGGAGACCCAGTACTTC. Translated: CASSESKREGQETQYF.

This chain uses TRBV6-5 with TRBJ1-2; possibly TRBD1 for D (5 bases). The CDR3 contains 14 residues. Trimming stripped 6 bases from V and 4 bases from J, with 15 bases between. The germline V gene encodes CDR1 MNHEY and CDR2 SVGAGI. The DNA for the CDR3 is TGTGCCAGCAGCACCTCCCAAGGGGCCTATGGCTACACCTTC. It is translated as CASSTSQGAYGYTF.

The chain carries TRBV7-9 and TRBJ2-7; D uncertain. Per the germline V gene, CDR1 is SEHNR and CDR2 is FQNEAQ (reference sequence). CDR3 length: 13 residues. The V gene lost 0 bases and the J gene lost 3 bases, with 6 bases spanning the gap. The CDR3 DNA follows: TGTGCCAGCAGCTTAGCGGGCCGCTACGAGCAGTACTTC. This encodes CASSLAGRYEQYF.

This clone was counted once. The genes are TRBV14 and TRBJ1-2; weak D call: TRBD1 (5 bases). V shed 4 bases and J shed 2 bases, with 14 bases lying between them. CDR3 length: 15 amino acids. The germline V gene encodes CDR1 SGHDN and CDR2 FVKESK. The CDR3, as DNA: TGTGCCAGCAGCCCCTTGGGACTGGGAAACTATGGCTACACCTTC. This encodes CASSPLGLGNYGYTF.